These 5 T cell receptor beta chains share one sample of origin, sequenced in a study of CD8+CD57+ T cells in acquired aplastic anemia. Individuals selected for sequencing had exhibited CD8+CD57+ cell expansion on flow cytometry. Genomic DNA templated the TCR beta VDJ and CDR3 profiling. A single record per CDR3 protein comes from TCRdb applying MiXCR to the reads. The sample consists of about 160,000 distinct CDR3 sequences, under 55% of them appearing once. Material: sorted CD4+, CD8+, or CD8+CD57+ T cells (not recorded which) from PBMCs. The receptors shown here come from a human donor with aplastic anemia.

The J gene is TRBJ2-2, the V gene TRBV6-2 or TRBV6-3; no firm D call. Trimming left V 6 bases short and J 7 bases short, with 12 bases between. Per germline, CDR1 MNHEY and CDR2 SVGEGT. CDR3 length equals 13 residues. For the CDR3, the DNA is TGTGCCAGCAGATCAAGCGCAGGCGGGGAGCTGTTTTTT. Its translation is CASRSSAGGELFF.

The chain employs TRBV10-3 and TRBJ1-2; unclear D gene. The CDR3 is made up of 14 amino acids. Germline values: CDR1 ENHRY, CDR2 SYGVKD. V was clipped by 8 bases and J by 4 bases, with 17 bases between them. CDR3 DNA: TGTGCCATCGGTGCCTCAGCCGAATCCTATGGCTACACCTTC. Amino acid sequence: CAIGASAESYGYTF.

The chain has TRBV19 and TRBJ1-2; D not resolved. Deletions cut 4 bases from V and 4 bases from J, with 16 bases between. CDR1 is LNHDA, CDR2 SQIVND, per germline (reference sequence). CDR3 length equals 15 residues. CDR3 protein: CASSTTINVVYGYTF. CDR3 sequence (DNA): TGTGCCAGTAGTACCACCATAAACGTAGTCTATGGCTACACCTTC.

CDR3 bases: TGTGCCAGCAGCTCTTTAGGGATGGAGACCCAGTACTTC. Its protein is CASSSLGMETQYF. V gene TRBV7-8 combines with J gene TRBJ2-5; D uncertain. From germline, CDR1 is SGHVS and CDR2 FQNEAQ. With 4 bases removed from V and 5 bases from J, the gap between germline ends came to 11 bases. The CDR3 length is 13 residues.

The chain has TRBV20-1 and TRBJ2-7, with D maybe TRBD2 (5 bases). In germline, CDR1 is DFQATT, CDR2 SNEGSKA (reference sequence). The germline V and J ends were trimmed by 1 base and 1 base, with 11 bases remaining between them. CDR3 length: 14 amino acids. CDR3 protein: CSARAPGGSYEQYF. The CDR3 DNA follows: TGCAGTGCTAGAGCACCAGGCGGGTCCTACGAGCAGTACTTC.